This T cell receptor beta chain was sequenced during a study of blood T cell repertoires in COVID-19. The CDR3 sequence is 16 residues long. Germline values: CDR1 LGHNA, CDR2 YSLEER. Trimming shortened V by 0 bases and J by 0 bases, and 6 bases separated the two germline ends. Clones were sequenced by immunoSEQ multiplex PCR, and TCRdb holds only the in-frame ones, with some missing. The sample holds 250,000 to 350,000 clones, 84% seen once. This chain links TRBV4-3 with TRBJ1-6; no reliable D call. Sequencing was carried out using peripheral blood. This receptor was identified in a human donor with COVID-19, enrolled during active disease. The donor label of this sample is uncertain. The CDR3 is CASSQEPSSYNSPLHF. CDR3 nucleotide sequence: TGCGCCAGCAGCCAAGAGCCCAGCTCCTATAATTCACCCCTCCACTTT.